This record concerns one T cell receptor beta chain sequence. The entry originates in a study of siplizumab effects on memory and regulatory T cells. Libraries were prepared by immunoSEQ multiplex PCR; TCRdb keeps only in-frame clonotypes and omits some of them. The profile shows roughly 100,000 clones, approximately 94% of them singletons. J lost 2 bases, V lost 5 bases, and 3 bases had no gene match. The germline V gene encodes CDR1 SGHTA and CDR2 FQGNSA. There are 14 residues in the CDR3. The clonotype originates from a human donor in good health. Sequencing used CD4+ T cells sorted from blood. V and J are TRBV7-2 and TRBJ2-1; 7 bases are shared with TRBD2. The CDR3 region has the DNA TGTGCCAGCAGCCCCAGCGGGACCTACAATGAGCAGTTCTTC. Amino acid sequence: CASSPSGTYNEQFF.